This T cell receptor (beta chain) was recovered during a study of blood T cell repertoires in COVID-19. Some clones are missing from TCRdb's copy, which holds only in-frame ones; the method was immunoSEQ multiplex PCR. The data hold approximately 120,000 clones, with around 78% observed a single time. The CDR3 extends over 15 amino acids. The germline V gene has CDR1 LNHDA and CDR2 SQIVND (reference sequence). After removal of 8 bases from V and 2 bases from J, the junction contained 5 bases not matched to a gene. This clone occurred once. The TCR comes from a human donor in a cohort sampled during active COVID-19. The specimen was peripheral blood. The chain links TRBV19 to TRBJ2-6; the match to TRBD1 covers 8 bases. CDR3 DNA: TGTGCCAGTGTCCCGGACAGGGCTGGGGCCAACGTCCTGACTTTC. Protein: CASVPDRAGANVLTF.